These T cell receptor beta chains were read from a single sample in a study of T cell responses to AZD1222 COVID-19 vaccine. The repertoire was sequenced with immunoSEQ multiplex PCR; TCRdb's copy has only in-frame clones and lacks some. The table records roughly 150,000 clones, roughly nine tenths of them present only once. The source was peripheral blood, collected 28 days after the second AZD1222 dose. Source of these receptors: an adult who received the AZD1222 COVID-19 vaccine. CDR3s include the opening cysteine and the closing phenylalanine or tryptophan. D genes are given only for firm matches. Expanded clones are given a class, and other clones once, few, many or no size at all.

CDR3 DNA: TGTGCCAGCTCACCATATCAAGAGGGCGGAAACACCATATATTTT; CDR3 protein: CASSPYQEGGNTIYF; J gene: TRBJ1-3; clone size: few; V gene: TRBV18; D gene: .
CDR3 DNA: TGTGCCATCAGCCAGGGAGGCGATCAGCCCCAGCATTTT; CDR3 protein: CAISQGGDQPQHF; J gene: TRBJ1-5; clone size: .; V gene: TRBV10-3; D gene: .
CDR3 DNA: TGTGCCAGCAGCCTCGGCCGCAATCAGCCCCAGCATTTT; CDR3 protein: CASSLGRNQPQHF; J gene: TRBJ1-5; clone size: .; V gene: TRBV5-6; D gene: .
CDR3 DNA: TGCAGTGCTAGTGTCGGGGGGGGTGAAGCTTTCTTT; CDR3 protein: CSASVGGGEAFF; J gene: TRBJ1-1; clone size: .; V gene: TRBV20-1; D gene: .
CDR3 DNA: TGCGCCAGCAGCTTGGAAGGACCCTATGGCTACACCTTC; CDR3 protein: CASSLEGPYGYTF; J gene: TRBJ1-2; clone size: .; V gene: TRBV5-1; D gene: .
CDR3 DNA: TGTGCCAGCAGTTCAGTAGCGGCCCGACCAGTGGAGACCCAGTACTTC; CDR3 protein: CASSSVAARPVETQYF; J gene: TRBJ2-5; clone size: .; V gene: TRBV28; D gene: .
CDR3 DNA: TGTGCCAGCAGTCGGGACAGGGTGAGGTTGTTCGATGGCTACACCTTC; CDR3 protein: CASSRDRVRLFDGYTF; J gene: TRBJ1-2; clone size: few; V gene: TRBV27; D gene: TRBD1
CDR3 DNA: TGCGCCAGCAGCTCCGGGACAGCCTCTGGGTGGGAGACCCAGTACTTC; CDR3 protein: CASSSGTASGWETQYF; J gene: TRBJ2-5; clone size: .; V gene: TRBV5-1; D gene: TRBD1
CDR3 DNA: TGTGCCAGCAGCCTTGGGTACGAGCAGTACTTC; CDR3 protein: CASSLGYEQYF; J gene: TRBJ2-7; clone size: .; V gene: TRBV5-6; D gene: .
CDR3 DNA: TGTGCCTGGAGGCCCACAGGGGGCAGGGATCAACCCCAGCATTTT; CDR3 protein: CAWRPTGGRDQPQHF; J gene: TRBJ1-5; clone size: .; V gene: TRBV30; D gene: TRBD1
CDR3 DNA: TGTGCCAGCAGTGAACACGGGTCTAATTCACCCCTCCACTTT; CDR3 protein: CASSEHGSNSPLHF; J gene: TRBJ1-6; clone size: few; V gene: TRBV6-1; D gene: .
CDR3 DNA: TGCGCCAGCAGCTTGGCCGGGACACGTAATGAAAAACTGTTTTTT; CDR3 protein: CASSLAGTRNEKLFF; J gene: TRBJ1-4; clone size: .; V gene: TRBV5-1; D gene: .